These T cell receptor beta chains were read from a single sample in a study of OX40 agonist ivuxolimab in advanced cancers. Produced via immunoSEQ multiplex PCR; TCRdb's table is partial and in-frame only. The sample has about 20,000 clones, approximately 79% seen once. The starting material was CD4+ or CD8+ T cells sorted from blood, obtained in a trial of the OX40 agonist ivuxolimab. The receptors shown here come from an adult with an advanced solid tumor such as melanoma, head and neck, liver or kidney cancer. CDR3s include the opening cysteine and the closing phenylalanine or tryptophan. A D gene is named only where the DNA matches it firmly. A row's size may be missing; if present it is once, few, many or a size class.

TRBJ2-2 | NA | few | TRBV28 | CASSSSRYTDTGELFF | TGTGCCAGCAGTTCCTCCAGATATACAGACACCGGGGAGCTGTTTTTT
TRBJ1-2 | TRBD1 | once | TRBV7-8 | CASSFGTGFSHGYTF | TGTGCCAGCAGCTTTGGGACAGGTTTTTCCCATGGCTACACCTTC
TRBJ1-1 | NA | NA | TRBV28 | CASSLTGLTEAFF | TGTGCCAGCAGTTTAACAGGGCTCACTGAAGCTTTCTTT
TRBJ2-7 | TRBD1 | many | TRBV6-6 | CASTWTGHYEQYF | TGTGCCAGCACTTGGACAGGCCACTACGAGCAGTACTTC
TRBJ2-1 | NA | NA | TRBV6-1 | CASKGLGQGVQFF | TGTGCCAGCAAAGGTTTAGGGCAGGGCGTGCAGTTCTTC
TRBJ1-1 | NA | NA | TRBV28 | CASSLEHTEAFF | TGTGCCAGCAGTCTCGAACACACTGAAGCTTTCTTT
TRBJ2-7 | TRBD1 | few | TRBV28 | CASSYHSGTGYEQYF | TGTGCCAGCAGTTACCACTCCGGGACAGGCTACGAGCAGTACTTC
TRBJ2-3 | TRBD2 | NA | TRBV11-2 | CASSFSREGSRESTDTQYF | TGTGCCAGCAGCTTTTCACGGGAGGGCAGCCGAGAAAGCACAGATACGCAGTATTTT
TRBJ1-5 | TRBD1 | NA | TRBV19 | CASSPKGQGNQPQHF | TGTGCCAGTAGCCCTAAGGGACAGGGAAATCAGCCCCAGCATTTT
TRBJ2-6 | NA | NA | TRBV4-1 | CASSQDQYGANVLTF | TGCGCCAGCAGCCAAGATCAGTATGGGGCCAACGTCCTGACTTTC
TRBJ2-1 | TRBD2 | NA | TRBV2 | CASSEDLAAYNEQFF | TGTGCCAGCAGTGAAGATCTAGCGGCCTACAATGAGCAGTTCTTC
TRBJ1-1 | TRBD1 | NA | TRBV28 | CASSTWTGDDYEAFF | TGTGCCAGCAGTACCTGGACAGGGGATGATTACGAAGCTTTCTTT
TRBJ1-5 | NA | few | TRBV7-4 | CASSAPGGPQHF | TGTGCCAGCAGCGCACCCGGTGGGCCCCAGCATTTT
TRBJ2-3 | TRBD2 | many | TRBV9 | CASSAGTTYRTDTQYF | TGTGCCAGCAGCGCCGGGACTACTTACCGCACAGATACGCAGTATTTT